One sample yielded the 20 T cell receptor beta chains listed below, sequenced in a study of regulatory T cells in long-lasting Graves disease (dated by TCRdb to about 2021). Read against the paper, the sample's time point label means: newly diagnosed GD, antithyroid drugs for less than 3 months. For both TCR sequencing and RNA sequencing, RNA was extracted from PBMCs in TRIzol. Libraries were prepared through multiplex PCR. The run used an Illumina HiSeq 4000. iRepertoire HTBI primers and Arm-PCR amplification of CDR3 regions were used to construct TCR beta libraries. TCRdb itself trimmed the public reads at Q25 with fastp, ran MiXCR and retained productive beta chains. Identical CDR3 protein sequences are pooled into one entry, listed with their most common genes and DNA. Across this sample there are under 300,000 distinct CDR3 sequences, with around 20% seen only once. Together, the top ten hold around 13% of the sample.

Specimen: peripheral blood mononuclear cells (PBMCs), collected at new diagnosis, from a patient treated with antithyroid drugs. Every receptor here comes from a female donor with Graves disease.

This clonotype showed up many times. The genes are TRBV5-4 and TRBJ2-7, with a weak D call TRBD2 (6 bases). The V and J ends lost 4 bases and 7 bases respectively, with 18 bases between them. The CDR3 has 14 amino acids. Germline V gives CDR1 SGHNT, CDR2 YYREEE (reference sequence). The CDR3 protein is CASSLGTGLREQYF. CDR3 coding DNA: TGTGCCAGCAGCCTCGGGACTGGACTGAGGGAGCAGTACTTC.

A few counts support this clonotype. With a much larger clone just one base away, this may be a read error. This rearrangement joins TRBV18 to TRBJ1-4; 11 bases line up with TRBD1. Germline trimming cut 8 bases from V and 5 bases from J; bases unmatched to any gene: 7. Per the germline V gene, CDR1 is KGHSH and CDR2 is LQKENI. The CDR3 totals 15 residues. The CDR3 bases are TGTGCCAGCACGATCGGACAGGGGGCGAATGAAAAACTGTTTTTT. It specifies CASTIGQGANEKLFF.

This clonotype was detected once. This likely traces to a read error, being one base from a far larger clone. The DNA for the CDR3 is TGTGCCACCAGTGCTAGCGGGAGTTCCTACGAGCAGTTCTTC. It is translated as CATSASGSSYEQFF. The genes are TRBV24-1 and TRBJ2-1, with 10 bases aligning to TRBD2. V was pared by 5 bases and J by 10 bases, with 7 bases of the junction left unmatched. The CDR3 contains 14 residues. Germline V gives CDR1 KGHDR, CDR2 SFDVKD.

The rearrangement uses TRBV7-2 and TRBJ1-2; TRBD1 aligns across 7 bases. CDR1 and CDR2 (germline): SGHTA, FQGNSA. Trimming took 5 bases from V and 4 from J; bases not matched to a gene: 19. The CDR3 consists of 18 residues. The CDR3 DNA sequence: TGTGCCAGCAGCCTAAAGCTTAATCCCGGGGACAGCTCCTATGGCTACACCTTC. Its translation: CASSLKLNPGDSSYGYTF.

This clonotype was seen repeatedly, ten times or more. J is TRBJ2-2 and V is TRBV6-2 or TRBV6-3, with TRBD1 matching over 7 bases. The CDR3 totals 16 residues. The J segment lost 3 bases and the V segment lost 2 bases, leaving 6 bases of the junction unmatched. Germline-derived CDR1 and CDR2 are MNHEY and SVGEGT. CDR3 nucleotide sequence: TGTGCCAGCAGTTACCAAGGGACAGCAGACACCGGGGAGCTGTTTTTT. It is translated as CASSYQGTADTGELFF.

This clonotype was seen ten or more times. The rearrangement joins TRBV5-6 to TRBJ2-7, with D hard to call. The CDR3 extends over 15 amino acids. The ends were cut back, 4 bases at V and 3 bases at J, with 17 bases in the middle. Germline V gene data show CDR1 as SGHDT and CDR2 as YYEEEE. CDR3 region: CASSQTDTTDYEQYF. CDR3 nucleotides: TGTGCCAGCAGCCAAACCGACACCACAGACTACGAGCAGTACTTC.

CDR3 in DNA: TGCAGTGCCTCGGGGACTAGCGGGGACGTGGATACGCAGTATTTT. This sequence encodes CSASGTSGDVDTQYF. This rearrangement joins TRBV20-1 to TRBJ2-3, with 13 bases that match TRBD2. Looked up from germline, CDR1 is DFQATT and CDR2 is SNEGSKA (reference sequence). There are 15 residues in the CDR3. Losses at the gene ends were 6 bases for V and 6 bases for J; bases not matched to a gene: 9.

A few counts support this clonotype. A far larger clone is one base from this, pointing to a likely read error. CDR3 sequence reads: CASIQTSGLGEQYF. The DNA for the CDR3 is TGTGCCAGCATTCAGACTAGCGGGTTAGGTGAGCAGTACTTC. The genes are TRBV28 and TRBJ2-7, with 10 bases matching TRBD2. Germline loops: CDR1 MDHEN, CDR2 SYDVKM. The CDR3 extends over 14 amino acids. V lost 7 bases and J lost 7; bases outside the gene matches: 10.

The rearrangement joins TRBV27 to TRBJ2-7, with D unresolved. The V end lost 2 bases, the J end lost 3 bases, and 11 bases lay between the germline ends. The CDR3 sequence is 14 residues long. The V gene's germline CDR1 is MNHEY and CDR2 SMNVEV (reference sequence). CDR3 DNA: TGTGCCAGCAGTTTAAAAATTTGGGGCTACGAGCAGTACTTC. It is translated as CASSLKIWGYEQYF.

The rearrangement joins TRBV7-2 to TRBJ1-4; the D is unclear. The CDR3 runs to 15 residues. From germline, CDR1 is SGHTA and CDR2 FQGNSA. V lost 2 bases to trimming and J lost 0 bases, with 7 bases between them. The CDR3 region has the DNA TGTGCCAGCAGCTTAAGACGGTCAACTAATGAAAAACTGTTTTTT. Its protein is CASSLRRSTNEKLFF.

About this clonotype: With a much larger clone just one base away, this may be a read error. The rearrangement links TRBV20-1 to TRBJ1-5, with TRBD1 matching 7 bases. This CDR3 is 15 amino acids long. Germline loops: CDR1 DFQATT, CDR2 SNEGSKA (reference sequence). J was trimmed by 7 bases and V by 6 bases; bases with no gene match: 15. The CDR3 bases are TGCAGTGCAGGAGAGGGCGGGGCAGGGGGGCAGCCCCAGCATTTT. Translating gives CSAGEGGAGGQPQHF.

This clonotype showed up just a few times. The V call is TRBV4-1, the J call TRBJ2-1; D possibly corresponds to TRBD1 (6 bases). The CDR3 runs 16 residues. V was clipped by 5 bases and J by 3 bases, with 17 bases between them. Germline V gene data show CDR1 as MGHRA and CDR2 as YSYEKL. The CDR3 nucleotides are TGCGCCAGCAGCTCAGGGGCGGCTAGTGTCTACAATGAGCAGTTCTTC. Protein: CASSSGAASVYNEQFF.

This clonotype has only a few counts. A read error is the likely source, as a far larger clone sits one nucleotide away. The chain is built from TRBV7-2 and TRBJ2-7; the D is unclear. Trimming cost V 3 bases and J 7 bases, with 19 bases left between them. Germline V CDR1 and CDR2: SGHTA, FQGNSA. The CDR3 totals 15 residues. The CDR3, as DNA: TGTGCCAGCAGCTTCATGAGTAGCTCCTACAATGAGCAGTACTTC. Its protein product is CASSFMSSSYNEQYF.

This clonotype was seen ten or more times. The V call is TRBV5-1, the J call TRBJ2-5, with D unresolved. This CDR3 comprises 14 residues. CDR1 and CDR2 (germline): SGHRS, YFSETQ. Between the trimmed V and J ends, which lost 0 bases and 3 bases, there was a span of 9 bases. The CDR3 protein is CASSLGHQEETQYF. In DNA form, the CDR3 reads TGCGCCAGCAGCTTGGGGCATCAGGAAGAGACCCAGTACTTC.

Remarks on this clonotype: At one end the junction does not follow the germline gene, possibly because of a read error. V and J are TRBV12-5 and TRBJ2-7; D gene unclear. The CDR3 runs 11 residues. CDR1 and CDR2 (germline): LGHNT, FRNRAP. The chain's CDR3 is CASCLGYEQYF. The CDR3, as DNA: TGTGCTAGTTGTTTAGGCTACGAGCAGTACTTC. Full variable domain (rest looked up from reference TRBV12-5 and TRBJ2-7): DARVTQTPRHKVTEMGQEVTMRCQPILGHNTVFWYRQTMMQGLELLAYFRNRAPLDDSGMPKDRFSAEMPDATLATLKIQPSEPRDSAVYFCASCLGYEQYFGPGTRLTVT.

This clonotype was counted at least ten times. The chain has TRBV19 and TRBJ1-5; D gene unclear. CDR1 LNHDA and CDR2 SQIVND come from the germline V gene (reference sequence). The germline V and J ends were trimmed by 3 bases and 1 base, with 7 bases remaining between them. There are 14 residues in the CDR3. CDR3 nucleotides: TGTGCCAGTAGTATGGGCAACAGCAATCAGCCCCAGCATTTT. It yields the protein CASSMGNSNQPQHF.

To note about this clonotype: The junction and the germline gene differ at one end; a read error may be behind it. In DNA form, the CDR3 reads TGCGCCAGCAGTGACAGGGGACAGGGGTACAATAAGCAGTTCTTC. It specifies CASSDRGQGYNKQFF. The chain combines TRBV10-1 with TRBJ2-1; 10 nucleotides align to TRBD1. CDR3 length equals 15 residues. The germline gives CDR1 WNHNN, CDR2 SYGVQD (reference sequence).

This clonotype has at least ten counts. The chain employs TRBV24-1 and TRBJ2-5; D is undetermined. Trimming removed 6 bases from V and 2 bases from J, with 9 bases in between. Germline CDR1 and CDR2: KGHDR and SFDVKD. The CDR3 runs 13 residues. The CDR3 loop is CATSLSFQETQYF. CDR3 nucleotides: TGTGCCACCAGTCTTTCGTTTCAAGAGACCCAGTACTTC.

As concerns this clonotype: This sequence is one base from a far larger clone and is likely a read error. The chain carries TRBV11-2 and TRBJ2-4; tentative D call: TRBD1 (6 bases). The germline gives CDR1 SGHAT, CDR2 FQNNGV. CDR3 length: 11 amino acids. V lost 6 bases, J lost 13 bases, and 13 bases lay in between. The CDR3 DNA is TGTGCCAGCAGGGGGGCCGGTGAGCAGTACTTC. Translating gives CASRGAGEQYF.

This clonotype was observed at least ten times. The chain recombines TRBV20-1 with TRBJ2-3, with TRBD2 matching over 9 bases. Trimming took 6 bases from V and 0 from J; bases not matched to a gene: 7. In germline, CDR1 is DFQATT, CDR2 SNEGSKA (reference sequence). The CDR3 is 15 amino acids. CDR3 sequence reads: CSARGTSSSTDTQYF. The CDR3 DNA is TGCAGTGCACGCGGGACTAGCTCTAGCACAGATACGCAGTATTTT.